This is a list of T cell receptor beta chains from one sample in a study of CD8 T cells in ankylosing spondylitis. TCRdb processed the 5' RACE reads anew with MiXCR; each CDR3 protein has one entry. The sample gives 700,000 to 1,000,000 distinct CDR3 sequences, approximately 12% of which show up once; approximately 0.5% is in the top ten. The sample taken for sequencing was blood, either unsorted or a sorted T cell fraction (not recorded which). The receptors were gathered from a male donor with ankylosing spondylitis. Both conserved end residues are trimmed from each CDR3. Each record gives: J gene, V gene, CDR3 protein.

TRBJ1-5 | TRBV15 | ATSREPVTGGNQPQH
TRBJ2-7 | TRBV14 | ASSTLDRIYEQY
TRBJ1-5 | TRBV20-1 | SASYSSNQPQH
TRBJ1-2 | TRBV21-1 | ASSTSSRWGNYGYT
TRBJ1-6 | TRBV20-1 | SSAGTGPNSPLH
TRBJ1-2 | TRBV24-1 | ATSDSGRSYGYT
TRBJ2-5 | TRBV12-3/TRBV12-4 | ASSRGQIGETQY
TRBJ2-3 | TRBV18 | ASSPPGTPSPADTQY
TRBJ1-4 | TRBV29-1 | SVGTGRNEKLF
TRBJ2-5 | TRBV28 | ASSRGLGGGQETQY
TRBJ1-1 | TRBV7-2 | ASRSGTGVWTEAF
TRBJ1-2 | TRBV12-3/TRBV12-4 | ASSFRLYGYT
TRBJ2-1 | TRBV4-1 | ASSQDRRVVIEQF
TRBJ1-2 | TRBV7-2 | ASSLGTGDVGYT
TRBJ2-7 | TRBV20-1 | SAKADSGYLEQY
TRBJ2-1 | TRBV7-2 | ASSLDAAYNEQF
TRBJ2-3 | TRBV5-1 | ASSFPEKEYTQY
TRBJ2-7 | TRBV27 | ASKGGLSYEQY
TRBJ1-1 | TRBV5-5 | ASSLDGARAEAF
TRBJ2-5 | TRBV7-7 | ASSLTASGSLETQY
TRBJ2-7 | TRBV5-1 | ASRPLPLLGYEQY
TRBJ1-2 | TRBV24-1 | ATSVTGYGYT
TRBJ2-2 | TRBV18 | ASSRTSGIGGTGELF
TRBJ2-5 | TRBV7-2 | ASSSWGVETQY
TRBJ2-5 | TRBV20-1 | SARHPGEETQY
TRBJ1-4 | TRBV20-1 | SAIGLVEKLF
TRBJ2-3 | TRBV20-1 | SASEPEADTQY
TRBJ2-7 | TRBV7-9 | ASSLMAGVVREQY
TRBJ2-1 | TRBV12-3/TRBV12-4 | ASSAWGALGNEQF
TRBJ2-2 | TRBV5-1 | ASSLDPGGNTGELF
TRBJ2-7 | TRBV20-1 | SARDPRRFYEQY
TRBJ2-7 | TRBV4-3 | TSSQEIEGYEQY
TRBJ2-1 | TRBV15 | ATSGQGRPEGEQF
TRBJ1-2 | TRBV28 | ASVSSSGYT
TRBJ2-1 | TRBV7-9 | ASSPRTGEYEQF
TRBJ1-1 | TRBV5-1 | ASSLESRHLNTEAF
TRBJ2-5 | TRBV20-1 | SATTSGSLETQY
TRBJ1-1 | TRBV15 | ATSRDKTGAEAF
TRBJ2-2 | TRBV18 | ASSPVQGNTGELF
TRBJ1-1 | TRBV20-1 | SAYYRGTEAF
TRBJ2-3 | TRBV10-1 | ASSEGVTDTQY
TRBJ1-5 | TRBV30 | AWSVNGRNQPQH
TRBJ1-1 | TRBV12-3/TRBV12-4 | ASSFSSVNTEAF
TRBJ1-6 | TRBV20-1 | SAFDSYNSPLH